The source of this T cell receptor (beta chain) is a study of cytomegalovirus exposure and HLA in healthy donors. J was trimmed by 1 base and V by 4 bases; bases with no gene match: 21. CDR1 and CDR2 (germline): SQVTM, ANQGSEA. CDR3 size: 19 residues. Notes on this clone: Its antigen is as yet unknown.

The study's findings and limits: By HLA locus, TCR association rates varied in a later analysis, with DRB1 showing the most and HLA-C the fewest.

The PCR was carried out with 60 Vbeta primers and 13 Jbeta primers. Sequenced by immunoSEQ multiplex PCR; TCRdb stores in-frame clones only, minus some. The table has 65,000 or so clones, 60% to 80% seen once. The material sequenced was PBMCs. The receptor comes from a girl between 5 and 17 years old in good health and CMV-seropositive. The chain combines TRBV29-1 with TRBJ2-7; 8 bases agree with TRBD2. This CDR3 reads CSVAADPLWRGVKSYEQYF. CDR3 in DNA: TGCAGCGTTGCCGCAGACCCCCTCTGGCGGGGGGTTAAGTCCTACGAGCAGTACTTC.